This T cell receptor (beta chain) derives from a study of cytotoxic CD8 clonotypes in ibrutinib-treated CLL. General study findings and limits: Baseline-level clonality went beyond age-matched healthy donors and moved in step with circulating CD8+ T-cell counts. Clonality, elevated at ibrutinib response, dropped back toward baseline at progression.

Profiling relied on immunoSEQ multiplex PCR, and the TCRdb table lists in-frame clones only, not all of them. The repertoire holds about 76,000 clones, with around four fifths as singletons. The V segment lost 7 bases and the J segment 1 base; nucleotides outside the gene matches: 4. Germline lookup yields CDR1 SGHRS and CDR2 YFSETQ. The CDR3 extends over 15 amino acids. The table lists this clone with a count of one. Its target is unknown. TCR beta libraries used 1.5 to 2 micrograms of DNA from cryopreserved PBMCs. The clonotype originates from a human donor with chronic lymphocytic leukemia. The chain joins TRBV5-1 to TRBJ2-2; 10 bases map to TRBD2. The input for sequencing was PBMCs, taken after 24 months of ibrutinib treatment. The CDR3 here is CASATSGENTGELFF. The CDR3, as DNA: TGCGCCAGCGCAACTAGCGGGGAGAACACCGGGGAGCTGTTTTTT.